This T cell receptor (beta chain) is from a study of shared clonotypes between healthy human individuals. Selected positively for CCR7 and CD45RO-negative, naive CD8 cells excluded terminally differentiated effector memory CD45RA+ cells. Study observations and caveats: Estimated clonotype richness was generally higher in naive than memory subsets.

Points on this clone: Its antigen is as yet unknown. The sample carries other DNA sequences with the same CDR3.

Source study methods: With immunoSEQ giving junction-only sequences and no quality scores, filtering differed. TCRdb's copy holds only in-frame clones and misses some; the assay was immunoSEQ multiplex PCR. D and trimming come from the DNA, and the V and J calls and clone size come from that table. The sample lists about 2 million clones; about 95% were seen once. CDR3 length equals 12 residues. V lost 0 bases to trimming and J lost 6 bases, with 7 bases between them. In germline, CDR1 is SGHNT, CDR2 YYREEE (reference sequence). Sequences were obtained from naive CD8+ T cells sorted from blood. The J gene is TRBJ2-7, the V gene TRBV5-4; D perhaps matches TRBD2 (6 bases). The source is a man younger than 35 in good health. The CDR3 nucleotides are TGTGCCAGCAGCTTGGGAGCGGGCGAGCAGTACTTC. Protein product: CASSLGAGEQYF.